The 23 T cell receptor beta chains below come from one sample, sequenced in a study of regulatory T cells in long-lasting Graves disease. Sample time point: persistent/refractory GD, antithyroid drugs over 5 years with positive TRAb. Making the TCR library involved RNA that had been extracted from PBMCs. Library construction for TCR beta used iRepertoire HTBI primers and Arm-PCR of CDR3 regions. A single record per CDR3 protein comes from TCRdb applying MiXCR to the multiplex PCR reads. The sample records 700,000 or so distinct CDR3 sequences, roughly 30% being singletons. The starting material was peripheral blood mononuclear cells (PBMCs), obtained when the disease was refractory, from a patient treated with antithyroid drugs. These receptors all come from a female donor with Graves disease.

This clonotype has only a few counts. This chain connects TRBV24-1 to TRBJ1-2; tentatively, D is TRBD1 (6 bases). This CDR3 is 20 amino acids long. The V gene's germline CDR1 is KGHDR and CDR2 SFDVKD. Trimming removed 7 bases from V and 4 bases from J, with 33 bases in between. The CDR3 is CATSETSALGQYAGRYGYTF. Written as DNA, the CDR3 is TGTGCCACCAGCGAAACCTCTGCACTAGGACAGTATGCGGGGCGCTATGGCTACACCTTC.

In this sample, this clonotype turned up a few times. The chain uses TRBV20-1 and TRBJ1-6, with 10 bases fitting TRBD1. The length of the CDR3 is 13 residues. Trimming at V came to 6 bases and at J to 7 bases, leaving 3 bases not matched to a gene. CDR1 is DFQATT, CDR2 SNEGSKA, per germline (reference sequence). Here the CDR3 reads CSAMDRGNSPLHF. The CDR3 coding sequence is TGCAGTGCCATGGACAGGGGGAATTCACCCCTCCACTTT.

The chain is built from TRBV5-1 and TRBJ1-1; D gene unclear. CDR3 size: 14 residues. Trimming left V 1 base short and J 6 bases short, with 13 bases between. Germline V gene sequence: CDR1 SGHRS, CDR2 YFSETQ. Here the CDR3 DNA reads TGCGCCAGCAGCTTGTCTCCCGCTAAGCCTGAAGCTTTCTTT. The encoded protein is CASSLSPAKPEAFF.

CDR3 nucleotides: TGTGCCAGCACCTCCATTCAGGGGAACACTGAAGCTTTCTTT. Residues: CASTSIQGNTEAFF. The chain recombines TRBV27 with TRBJ1-1; TRBD1 is a possible D gene (5 bases). This CDR3 contains 14 residues. Germline loops: CDR1 MNHEY, CDR2 SMNVEV (reference sequence). The V end lost 7 bases, the J end lost 1 base, and 13 bases lay between the germline ends.

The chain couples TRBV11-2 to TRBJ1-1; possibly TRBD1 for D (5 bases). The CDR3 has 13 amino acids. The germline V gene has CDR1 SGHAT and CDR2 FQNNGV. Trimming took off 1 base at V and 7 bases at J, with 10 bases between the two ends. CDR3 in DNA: TGTGCCAGCAGCTTAGCCGCAGGGTTTGAAGCTTTCTTT. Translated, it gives CASSLAAGFEAFF.

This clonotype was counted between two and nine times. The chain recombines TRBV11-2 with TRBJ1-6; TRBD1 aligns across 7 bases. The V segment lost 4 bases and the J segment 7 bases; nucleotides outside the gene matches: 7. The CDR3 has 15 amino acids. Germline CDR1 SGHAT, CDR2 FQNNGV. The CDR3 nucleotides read TGTGCCAGCAGCTCAACTGACAGGGCCAATTCACCCCTCCACTTT. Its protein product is CASSSTDRANSPLHF.

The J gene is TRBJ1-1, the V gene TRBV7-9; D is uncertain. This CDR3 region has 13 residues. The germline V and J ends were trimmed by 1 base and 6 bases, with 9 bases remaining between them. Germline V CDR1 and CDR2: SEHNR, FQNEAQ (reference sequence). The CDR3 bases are TGTGCCAGCAGCTTAGGGACGGAGGCTGAAGCTTTCTTT. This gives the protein CASSLGTEAEAFF.

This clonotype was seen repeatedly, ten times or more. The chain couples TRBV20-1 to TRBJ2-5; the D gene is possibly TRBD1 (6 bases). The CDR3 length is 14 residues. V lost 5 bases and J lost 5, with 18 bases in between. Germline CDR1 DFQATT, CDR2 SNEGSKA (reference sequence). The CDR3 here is CSAAALQGRETQYF. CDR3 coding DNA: TGCAGTGCTGCCGCTCTACAGGGTAGGGAGACCCAGTACTTC.

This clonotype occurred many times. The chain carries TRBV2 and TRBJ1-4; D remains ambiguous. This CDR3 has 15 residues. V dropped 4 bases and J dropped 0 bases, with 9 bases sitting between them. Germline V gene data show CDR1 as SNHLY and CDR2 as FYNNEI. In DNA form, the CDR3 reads TGTGCCAGCAGTGTCACAGCCGCAACTAATGAAAAACTGTTTTTT. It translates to CASSVTAATNEKLFF.

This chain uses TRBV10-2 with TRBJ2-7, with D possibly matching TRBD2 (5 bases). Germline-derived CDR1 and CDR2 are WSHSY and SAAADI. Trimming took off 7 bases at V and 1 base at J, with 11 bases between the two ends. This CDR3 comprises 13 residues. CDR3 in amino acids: CASTLGVSYEQYF. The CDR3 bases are TGCGCCAGCACCCTGGGAGTTTCCTACGAGCAGTACTTC.

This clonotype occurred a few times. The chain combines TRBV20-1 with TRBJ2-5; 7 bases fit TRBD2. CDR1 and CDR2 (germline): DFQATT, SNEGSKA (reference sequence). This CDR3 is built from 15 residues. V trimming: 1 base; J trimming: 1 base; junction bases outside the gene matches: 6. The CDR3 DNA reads TGCAGTGCTAGAGGGCCTAGCGGAGCCCAAGAGACCCAGTACTTC. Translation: CSARGPSGAQETQYF.

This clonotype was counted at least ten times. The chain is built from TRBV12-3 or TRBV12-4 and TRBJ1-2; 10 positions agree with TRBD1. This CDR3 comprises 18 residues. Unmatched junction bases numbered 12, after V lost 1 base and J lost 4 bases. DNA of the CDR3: TGTGCCAGCAGTTTAGACGGGTGGACAGGGGGATCTCGCTATGGCTACACCTTC. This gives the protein CASSLDGWTGGSRYGYTF.

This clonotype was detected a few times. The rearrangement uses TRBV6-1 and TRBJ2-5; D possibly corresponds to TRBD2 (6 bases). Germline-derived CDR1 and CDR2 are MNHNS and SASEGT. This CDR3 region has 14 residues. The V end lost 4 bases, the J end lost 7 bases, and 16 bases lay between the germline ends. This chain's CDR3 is CASSVGDSSATQYF. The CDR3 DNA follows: TGTGCCAGCAGTGTAGGGGACTCCTCCGCGACCCAGTACTTC.

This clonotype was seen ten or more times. The CDR3: CATNGQGNYEQYF. Written as DNA, the CDR3 is TGTGCCACCAACGGACAGGGGAACTACGAGCAGTACTTC. V is TRBV6-2 or TRBV6-3 and J is TRBJ2-7; 9 nucleotides match TRBD1. Germline V gives CDR1 MNHEY, CDR2 SVGEGT. The CDR3 contains 13 residues. Trimming at V came to 10 bases and at J to 3 bases, leaving 7 bases not matched to a gene.

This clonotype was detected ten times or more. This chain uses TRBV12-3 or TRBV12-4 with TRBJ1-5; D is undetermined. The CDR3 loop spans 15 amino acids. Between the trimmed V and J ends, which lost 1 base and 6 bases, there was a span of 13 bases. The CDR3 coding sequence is TGTGCCAGCAGTTTAGGGGCAGCAGAGGGTCAGCCCCAGCATTTT. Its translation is CASSLGAAEGQPQHF.

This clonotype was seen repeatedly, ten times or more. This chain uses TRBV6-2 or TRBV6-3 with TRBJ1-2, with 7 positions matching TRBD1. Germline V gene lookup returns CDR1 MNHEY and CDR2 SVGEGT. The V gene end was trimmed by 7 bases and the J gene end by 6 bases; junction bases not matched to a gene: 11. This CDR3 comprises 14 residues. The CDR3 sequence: CASIPTGTWNGYTF. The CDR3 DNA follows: TGTGCCAGCATCCCGACAGGGACGTGGAATGGCTACACCTTC.

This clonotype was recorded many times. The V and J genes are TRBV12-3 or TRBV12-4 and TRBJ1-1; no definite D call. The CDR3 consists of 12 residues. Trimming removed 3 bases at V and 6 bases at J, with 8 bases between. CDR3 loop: CASSLSSPEAFF. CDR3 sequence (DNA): TGTGCCAGCAGTTTGAGTTCCCCTGAAGCTTTCTTT.

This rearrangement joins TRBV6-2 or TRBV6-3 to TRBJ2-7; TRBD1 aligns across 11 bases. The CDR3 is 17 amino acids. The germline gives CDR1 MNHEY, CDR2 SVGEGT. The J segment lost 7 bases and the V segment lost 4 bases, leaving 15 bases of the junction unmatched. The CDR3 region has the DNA TGTGCCAGCAGTTCGAGCCGGGACAGGGGGATTCCGGGGGAGCAGTACTTC. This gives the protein CASSSSRDRGIPGEQYF.

The CDR3 DNA is TGTGCCTGGACTCGAGCCAGGAACACTGAAGCTTTCTTT. This encodes CAWTRARNTEAFF. The chain joins TRBV30 to TRBJ1-1; D gene unclear. Trimming shortened V by 4 bases and J by 1 base, and 10 bases separated the two germline ends. CDR3 length: 13 amino acids. The V gene's germline CDR1 is GTSNPN and CDR2 SVGIG (reference sequence).

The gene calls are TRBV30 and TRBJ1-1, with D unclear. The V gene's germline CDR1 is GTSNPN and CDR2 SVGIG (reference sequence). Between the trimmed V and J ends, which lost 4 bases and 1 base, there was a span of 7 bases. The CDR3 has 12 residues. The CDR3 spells CAWKYGNTEAFF. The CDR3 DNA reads TGTGCCTGGAAATACGGGAACACTGAAGCTTTCTTT.

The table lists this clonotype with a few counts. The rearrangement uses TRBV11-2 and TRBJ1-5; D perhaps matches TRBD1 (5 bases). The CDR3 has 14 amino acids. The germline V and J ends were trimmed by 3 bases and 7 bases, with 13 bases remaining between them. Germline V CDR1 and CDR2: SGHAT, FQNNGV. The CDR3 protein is CASSFGTGWQPQHF. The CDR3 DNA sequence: TGTGCCAGCAGCTTCGGGACGGGGTGGCAGCCCCAGCATTTT. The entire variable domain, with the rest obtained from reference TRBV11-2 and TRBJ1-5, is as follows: EAGVAQSPRYKIIEKRQSVAFWCNPISGHATLYWYQQILGQGPKLLIQFQNNGVVDDSQLPKDRFSAERLKGVDSTLKIQPAKLEDSAVYLCASSFGTGWQPQHFGDGTRLSIL.

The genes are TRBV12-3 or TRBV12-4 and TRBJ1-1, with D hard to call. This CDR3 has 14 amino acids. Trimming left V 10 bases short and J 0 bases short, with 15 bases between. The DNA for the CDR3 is TGTGCCACCCCTCAAAGCGGGCTGAACACTGAAGCTTTCTTT. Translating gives CATPQSGLNTEAFF.

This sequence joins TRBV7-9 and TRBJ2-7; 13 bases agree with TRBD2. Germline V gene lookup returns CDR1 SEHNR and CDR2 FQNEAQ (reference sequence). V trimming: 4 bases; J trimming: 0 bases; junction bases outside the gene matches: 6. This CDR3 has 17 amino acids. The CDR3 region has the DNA TGTGCCAGCAGCTCTTTCCGGACTAGCGGGAGCTCCTACGAGCAGTACTTC. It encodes CASSSFRTSGSSYEQYF.